Each of the 26 T cell receptor beta chains below was sequenced from the same sample in a study of T cell responses to AZD1222 COVID-19 vaccine. Assay used: immunoSEQ multiplex PCR; TCRdb lists only in-frame clones, some missing. Of 75,000 to 95,000 clones detected, nearly 90% appear once; the ten largest clones hold about 3%. The material sequenced was peripheral blood, taken on day 0 of MenACWY control vaccination. The receptors shown here come from an adult in good health.

A few counts support this clone. The rearrangement joins TRBV5-1 to TRBJ1-6; D unclear. This CDR3 is 16 amino acids long. The V gene lost 0 bases and the J gene lost 7 bases, with 14 bases spanning the gap. Germline V gene data show CDR1 as SGHRS and CDR2 as YFSETQ. The CDR3 region has the DNA TGCGCCAGCAGCTTGGATCAGTCAAGGGCCAATTCACCCCTCCACTTT. Its protein is CASSLDQSRANSPLHF.

V usage is TRBV19 and J usage is TRBJ1-2; D is ambiguous. The V end lost 10 bases, the J end lost 4 bases, and 22 bases lay between the germline ends. The CDR3 spans 15 residues. Germline lookup yields CDR1 LNHDA and CDR2 SQIVND (reference sequence). CDR3 loop: CATYDIAGVFYGYTF. CDR3 DNA: TGTGCCACCTACGACATCGCTGGAGTCTTCTATGGCTACACCTTC.

This clone was seen just once. The chain has TRBV11-3 and TRBJ2-2; 9 nucleotides line up with TRBD2. CDR3 length equals 15 residues. V shed 5 bases and J 7 bases; nucleotides not matched to a gene: 8. The germline V gene encodes CDR1 SGHNT and CDR2 YENEEA. CDR3 bases: TGTGCCAGCAGCCCCTTGCGGGGGGGAGACGGGGAGCTGTTTTTT. Translation: CASSPLRGGDGELFF.

CDR3 protein: CASSQGDSSYNEQFF. CDR3 nucleotide sequence: TGCGCCAGCAGCCAAGGGGACAGCTCCTACAATGAGCAGTTCTTC. V usage is TRBV4-1 and J usage is TRBJ2-1; the match to TRBD1 covers 7 bases. With V trimmed by 1 base and J by 0 bases, 0 bases remained unmatched. Germline V gene sequence: CDR1 MGHRA, CDR2 YSYEKL. The CDR3 loop spans 15 amino acids.

V and J are TRBV7-9 and TRBJ2-7, with 8 bases matching TRBD1. The length of the CDR3 is 14 residues. Trimming at V came to 6 bases and at J to 5 bases, leaving 9 bases not matched to a gene. Germline V CDR1 and CDR2: SEHNR, FQNEAQ (reference sequence). The CDR3 DNA sequence: TGTGCCAGCAGTCTGTCGACAGGGGCCAACGAGCAGTACTTC. Protein product: CASSLSTGANEQYF.

The gene calls are TRBV7-3 and TRBJ1-1; tentatively, D is TRBD1 (6 bases). CDR1 is SGHTA, CDR2 FQGTGA, per germline. Trimming took off 6 bases at V and 7 bases at J, with 15 bases between the two ends. There are 13 residues in the CDR3. The CDR3 coding sequence is TGTGCCAGCAGATCCACGGGGGCAGGTGAAGCTTTCTTT. Translation gives CASRSTGAGEAFF. The full variable domain, rest sourced from reference TRBV7-3 and TRBJ1-1, is GAGVSQTPSNKVTEKGKYVELRCDPISGHTALYWYRQSLGQGPEFLIYFQGTGAADDSGLPNDRFFAVRPEGSVSTLKIQRTERGDSAVYLCASRSTGAGEAFFGQGTRLTVV.

This CDR3 is CASSRDNGNTIYF. The CDR3 coding sequence is TGCGCCAGCAGCCGGGACAACGGAAACACCATATATTTT. The rearrangement joins TRBV5-1 to TRBJ1-3, with D possibly TRBD1 on 6 matching bases. The CDR3 loop spans 13 amino acids. The ends were cut back, 4 bases at V and 4 bases at J, with 9 bases in the middle. Germline V gene lookup returns CDR1 SGHRS and CDR2 YFSETQ.

The J gene is TRBJ2-3, the V gene TRBV7-9; 13 nucleotides align to TRBD2. The CDR3 extends over 16 amino acids. Trimming took 1 base from V and 3 from J; bases not matched to a gene: 1. Germline CDR1 is SEHNR and CDR2 is FQNEAQ (reference sequence). The CDR3 nucleotides read TGTGCCAGCAGCTTAGGACTAGCGGGGGGTACAGATACGCAGTATTTT. It yields the protein CASSLGLAGGTDTQYF.

The chain links TRBV6-2 or TRBV6-3 to TRBJ1-2, with unresolved D. This CDR3 contains 15 residues. Between the trimmed V and J ends, which lost 2 bases and 6 bases, there was a span of 16 bases. From germline, CDR1 is MNHEY and CDR2 SVGEGT. The CDR3 sequence is CASSYHGSIGHGYTF. The DNA of the CDR3 is TGTGCCAGCAGTTACCACGGATCCATAGGACATGGCTACACCTTC.

The chain carries TRBV9 and TRBJ1-2, with a weak D call TRBD1 (5 bases). Trimming pared 0 bases from V and 0 bases from J, leaving 9 bases between. The CDR3 is 15 amino acids. CDR1 is SGDLS and CDR2 is YYNGEE in the germline V gene. The CDR3 bases are TGTGCCAGCAGCGTAGAAGGGGTCCCTAACTATGGCTACACCTTC. Its translation is CASSVEGVPNYGYTF.

This rearrangement joins TRBV6-5 to TRBJ1-1; D unclear. In germline, CDR1 is MNHEY, CDR2 SVGAGI. Trimming cost V 7 bases and J 4 bases, with 10 bases left between them. There are 12 residues in the CDR3. The CDR3 spells CASTLPGTEAFF. The DNA of the CDR3 is TGTGCCAGCACCTTGCCTGGCACTGAAGCTTTCTTT.

The table lists this clone with a count of one. The rearrangement joins TRBV15 to TRBJ2-3; D perhaps matches TRBD1 (5 bases). Germline loops: CDR1 LNHNV, CDR2 YYDKDF (reference sequence). CDR3 size: 15 residues. V was shortened by 3 bases and J by 0 bases, with 10 bases between the two germline ends. The CDR3 bases are TGTGCCACCAGCAGCAGGGTGGCTAGCACAGATACGCAGTATTTT. Protein product: CATSSRVASTDTQYF.

The CDR3 loop reads CASSPGGGTGELFF. DNA for the CDR3: TGTGCCAGCAGCCCGGGTGGAGGGACCGGGGAGCTGTTTTTT. V usage is TRBV3-1 (or the pseudogene TRBV3-2) and J usage is TRBJ2-2; TRBD2 is a possible D gene (6 bases). V lost 4 bases to trimming and J lost 5 bases, with 11 bases between them. Germline loops: CDR1 LGHDT, CDR2 YNNKEL (reference sequence). The CDR3 is made up of 14 amino acids.

In this sample, this clone turned up once. The rearrangement links TRBV5-4 to TRBJ2-7; D possibly uses TRBD1 or TRBD2 (5 bases each). CDR3 length equals 15 residues. Trimming stripped 0 bases from V and 2 bases from J, with 12 bases between. Germline assignment: CDR1 SGHNT and CDR2 YYREEE (reference sequence). CDR3 nucleotide sequence: TGTGCCAGCAGCTTGGGTTGGGGGACCACCTACGAGCAGTACTTC. Translating it yields CASSLGWGTTYEQYF.

The rearrangement joins TRBV5-1 to TRBJ2-7; D possibly corresponds to TRBD1 (6 bases). The CDR3 contains 16 residues. Germline values: CDR1 SGHRS, CDR2 YFSETQ. Trimming pared 0 bases from V and 3 bases from J, leaving 16 bases between. In DNA form, the CDR3 reads TGCGCCAGCAGCTTGGGGGGCACAGGGTTAGTCTACGAGCAGTACTTC. This gives the protein CASSLGGTGLVYEQYF.

In this sample, this clone turned up a few times. V usage is TRBV7-2 and J usage is TRBJ2-5; D possibly corresponds to TRBD2 (6 bases). CDR1 and CDR2 (germline): SGHTA, FQGNSA. This CDR3 comprises 14 residues. V shed 3 bases and J shed 2 bases, with 10 bases lying between them. DNA of the CDR3: TGTGCCAGCAGCTTGTCAAGCGGGCAAGAGACCCAGTACTTC. It yields the protein CASSLSSGQETQYF.

V is TRBV19 and J is TRBJ1-2; TRBD1 aligns across 8 bases. Losses at the gene ends were 3 bases for V and 4 bases for J; bases not matched to a gene: 4. Germline lookup yields CDR1 LNHDA and CDR2 SQIVND (reference sequence). The CDR3 length is 14 residues. This CDR3 is CASSMGQDIYGYTF. CDR3 in DNA: TGTGCCAGTAGTATGGGACAGGACATCTATGGCTACACCTTC.

The chain carries TRBV28 and TRBJ1-1; TRBD1 matches at 9 bases. The CDR3 loop spans 14 amino acids. With V trimmed by 8 bases and J by 5 bases, 9 bases remained unmatched. Germline assignment: CDR1 MDHEN and CDR2 SYDVKM. CDR3 DNA sequence: TGTGCCAGCGACAGGGGGAACGGGTTAACTGAAGCTTTCTTT. Amino acid sequence: CASDRGNGLTEAFF.

This clone was recorded only once. This rearrangement joins TRBV7-2 to TRBJ1-2; 9 nucleotides line up with TRBD1. Germline V gives CDR1 SGHTA, CDR2 FQGNSA. The CDR3 is 15 residues long. J gave up 4 bases and V 3 bases, and 6 bases lay outside the gene matches. The CDR3 protein is CASSFGTGTSYGYTF. The CDR3, as DNA: TGTGCCAGCAGCTTCGGGACAGGGACTTCCTATGGCTACACCTTC.

V gene TRBV3-1 (or the pseudogene TRBV3-2) combines with J gene TRBJ2-7, with 7 bases aligning to TRBD1. Trimming removed 4 bases from V and 3 bases from J; junction bases left unmatched: 12. Germline CDR1 LGHDT, CDR2 YNNKEL (reference sequence). This CDR3 has 16 amino acids. The CDR3 coding sequence is TGTGCCAGCAGCCTTACCGCACAGGGGCCGTTCTACGAGCAGTACTTC. Encoded protein: CASSLTAQGPFYEQYF.

The CDR3 DNA follows: TGTGCCTGGACAGGGGGCATCAGGTTCGGCTACACCTTC. Protein sequence: CAWTGGIRFGYTF. The chain joins TRBV30 to TRBJ1-2; 8 positions agree with TRBD1. The V segment lost 4 bases and the J segment 8 bases; nucleotides outside the gene matches: 9. The CDR3 has 13 residues. Germline V gene data show CDR1 as GTSNPN and CDR2 as SVGIG (reference sequence).

This clone was seen more than once but under ten times. The V and J genes are TRBV10-3 and TRBJ2-2, with TRBD1 matching 7 bases. There are 16 residues in the CDR3. J lost 6 bases, V lost 5 bases, and 12 bases had no gene match. Germline CDR1 ENHRY, CDR2 SYGVKD. DNA for the CDR3: TGTGCCATCAGTACACCGACAGGGAGTCTCCCCGGGGAGCTGTTTTTT. This gives the protein CAISTPTGSLPGELFF.

The chain recombines TRBV9 with TRBJ1-2, with unresolved D. V shed 2 bases and J shed 8 bases, with 22 bases lying between them. The CDR3 contains 16 residues. Germline CDR1 and CDR2: SGDLS and YYNGEE. The CDR3 here is CASSVRPSGTLSGYTF. The CDR3, as DNA: TGTGCCAGCAGCGTCCGCCCCAGCGGAACTTTGAGCGGCTACACCTTC.

This chain joins TRBV18 and TRBJ1-5, with a weak D call TRBD1 (6 bases). Trimming shortened V by 1 base and J by 5 bases, and 15 bases separated the two germline ends. The CDR3 extends over 16 amino acids. Germline CDR1 KGHSH, CDR2 LQKENI. The CDR3 loop is CASSPRTVGVDQPQHF. DNA for the CDR3: TGTGCCAGCTCACCACGGACAGTGGGAGTCGATCAGCCCCAGCATTTT.

The rearrangement uses TRBV4-3 and TRBJ1-1; D is unclear. The CDR3 covers 13 residues. V gave up 1 base and J gave up 0 bases, with 3 bases separating them. Germline V gene data show CDR1 as LGHNA and CDR2 as YSLEER. In DNA, the CDR3 is TGCGCCAGCAGCCAAGTAGTGAACACTGAAGCTTTCTTT. It yields the protein CASSQVVNTEAFF.

V usage is TRBV19 and J usage is TRBJ1-5; the D gene is possibly TRBD1 (5 bases). Germline CDR1 and CDR2: LNHDA and SQIVND (reference sequence). The CDR3 is made up of 18 amino acids. V was cut by 6 bases and J by 1 base, with 22 bases left in between. This CDR3 is CASSTPGTPSLSNQPQHF. The CDR3 nucleotides are TGTGCCAGTAGCACTCCCGGGACCCCATCTTTAAGCAATCAGCCCCAGCATTTT.